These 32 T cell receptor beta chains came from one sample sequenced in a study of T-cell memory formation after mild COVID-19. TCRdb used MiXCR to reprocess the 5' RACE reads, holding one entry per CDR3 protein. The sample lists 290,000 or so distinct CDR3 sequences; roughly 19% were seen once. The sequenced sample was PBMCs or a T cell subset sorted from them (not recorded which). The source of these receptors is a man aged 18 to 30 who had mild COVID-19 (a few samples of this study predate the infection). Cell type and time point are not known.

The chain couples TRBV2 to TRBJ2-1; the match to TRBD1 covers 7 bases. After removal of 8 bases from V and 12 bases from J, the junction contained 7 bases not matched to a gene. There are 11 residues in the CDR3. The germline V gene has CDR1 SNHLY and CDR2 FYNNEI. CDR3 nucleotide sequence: TGTGCCAGCCACAGGGGTATTGGGCAGTTCTTC. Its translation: CASHRGIGQFF.

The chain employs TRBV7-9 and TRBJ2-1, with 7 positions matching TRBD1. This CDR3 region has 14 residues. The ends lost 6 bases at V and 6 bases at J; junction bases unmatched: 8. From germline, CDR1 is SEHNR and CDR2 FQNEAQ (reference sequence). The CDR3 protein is CASRSTGSGNEQFF. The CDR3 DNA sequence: TGTGCCAGCAGATCGACAGGGTCCGGCAATGAGCAGTTCTTC.

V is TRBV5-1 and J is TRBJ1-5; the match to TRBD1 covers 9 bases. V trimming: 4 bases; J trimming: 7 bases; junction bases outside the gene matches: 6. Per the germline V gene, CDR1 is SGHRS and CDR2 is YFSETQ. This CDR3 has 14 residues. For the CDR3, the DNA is TGCGCCAGCAGCCGGGACAGGGCCTTGCAGCCCCAGCATTTT. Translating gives CASSRDRALQPQHF.

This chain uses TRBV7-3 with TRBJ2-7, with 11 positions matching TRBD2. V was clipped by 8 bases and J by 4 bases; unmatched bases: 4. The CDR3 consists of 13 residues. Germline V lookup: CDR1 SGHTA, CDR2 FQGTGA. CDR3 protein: CASSRLAGYEQYF. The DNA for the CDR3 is TGTGCCAGCTCTAGACTAGCGGGGTACGAGCAGTACTTC.

The CDR3 sequence is CASSHREGAANEKLFF. The CDR3 bases are TGTGCCAGCAGCCACAGGGAGGGGGCGGCTAATGAAAAACTGTTTTTT. V is TRBV6-6 and J is TRBJ1-4; 7 bases align to TRBD1. This CDR3 has 16 residues. V gave up 6 bases and J gave up 3 bases; unmatched junction bases: 10. Germline V lookup: CDR1 MNHNY, CDR2 SVGAGI (reference sequence).

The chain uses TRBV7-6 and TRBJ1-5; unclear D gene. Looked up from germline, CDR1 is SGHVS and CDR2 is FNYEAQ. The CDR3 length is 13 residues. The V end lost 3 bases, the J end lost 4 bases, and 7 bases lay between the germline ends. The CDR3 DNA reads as TGTGCCAGCAGCTTTCTTGCGAATCAGCCCCAGCATTTT. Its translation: CASSFLANQPQHF.

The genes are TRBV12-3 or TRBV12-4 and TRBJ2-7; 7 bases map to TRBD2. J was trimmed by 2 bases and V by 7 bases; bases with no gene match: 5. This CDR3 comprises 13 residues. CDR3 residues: CASKAGEAYEQYV. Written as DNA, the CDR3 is TGTGCCAGCAAGGCGGGGGAGGCCTACGAGCAGTACGTC.

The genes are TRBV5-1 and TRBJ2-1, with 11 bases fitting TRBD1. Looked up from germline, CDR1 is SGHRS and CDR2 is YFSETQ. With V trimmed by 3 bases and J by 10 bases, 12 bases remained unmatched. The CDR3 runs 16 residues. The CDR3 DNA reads TGCGCCAGCAGCTCCCACCGGGACAGGGGGTATAGGGAGCAGTTCTTC. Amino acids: CASSSHRDRGYREQFF.

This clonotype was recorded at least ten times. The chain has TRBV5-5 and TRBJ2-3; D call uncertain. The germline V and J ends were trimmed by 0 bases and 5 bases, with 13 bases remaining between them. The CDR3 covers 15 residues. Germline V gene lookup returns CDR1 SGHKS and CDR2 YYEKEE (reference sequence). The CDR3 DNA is TGTGCCAGCAGCTTGGTCCCTAGTCTTGGAGATACGCAGTATTTT. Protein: CASSLVPSLGDTQYF.

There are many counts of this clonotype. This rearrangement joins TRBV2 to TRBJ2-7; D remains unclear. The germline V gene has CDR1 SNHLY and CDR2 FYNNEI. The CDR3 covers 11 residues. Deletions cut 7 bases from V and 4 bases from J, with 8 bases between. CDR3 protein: CASTVGYEQYF. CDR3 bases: TGTGCCAGCACCGTAGGGTACGAGCAGTACTTC.

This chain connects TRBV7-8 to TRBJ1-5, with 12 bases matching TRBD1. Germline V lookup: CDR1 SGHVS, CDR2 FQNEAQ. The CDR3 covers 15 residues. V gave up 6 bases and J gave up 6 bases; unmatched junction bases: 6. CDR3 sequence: CASSPGQGAVQPQHF. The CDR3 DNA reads TGTGCCAGCAGTCCGGGACAGGGGGCCGTTCAGCCCCAGCATTTT.

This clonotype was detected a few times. CDR3 protein: CASSLEGSDTGELFF. DNA for the CDR3: TGCGCCAGCAGCTTGGAAGGGTCGGACACCGGGGAGCTGTTTTTT. The chain has TRBV5-1 and TRBJ2-2; unclear D gene. Germline CDR1 is SGHRS and CDR2 is YFSETQ. This CDR3 comprises 15 residues. V was clipped by 0 bases and J by 3 bases, with 9 bases between them.

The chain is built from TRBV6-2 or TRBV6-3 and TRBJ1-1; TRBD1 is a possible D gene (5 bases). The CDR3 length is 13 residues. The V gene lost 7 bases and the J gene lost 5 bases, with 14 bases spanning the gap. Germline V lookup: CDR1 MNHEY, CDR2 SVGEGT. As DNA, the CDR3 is TGTGCCAGCAAGGGGACCTTTAGGACTGAAGCTTTCTTT. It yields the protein CASKGTFRTEAFF.

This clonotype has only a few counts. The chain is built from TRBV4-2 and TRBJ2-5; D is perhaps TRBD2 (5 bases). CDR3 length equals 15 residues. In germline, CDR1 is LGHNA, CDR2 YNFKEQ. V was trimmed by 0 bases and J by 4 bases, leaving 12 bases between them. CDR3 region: CASSQEAGLAETQYF. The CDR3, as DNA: TGTGCCAGCAGCCAAGAGGCGGGTTTGGCAGAGACCCAGTACTTC.

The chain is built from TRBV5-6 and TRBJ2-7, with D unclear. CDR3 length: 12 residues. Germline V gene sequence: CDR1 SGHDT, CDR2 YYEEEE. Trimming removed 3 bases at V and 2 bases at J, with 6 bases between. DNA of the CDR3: TGTGCCAGCAGCTACAGCGCCTACGAGCAGTACTTC. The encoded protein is CASSYSAYEQYF. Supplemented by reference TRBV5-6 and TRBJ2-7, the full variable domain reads DAGVTQSPTHLIKTRGQQVTLRCSPKSGHDTVSWYQQALGQGPQFIFQYYEEEERQRGNFPDRFSGHQFPNYSSELNVNALLLGDSALYLCASSYSAYEQYFGPGTRLTVT.

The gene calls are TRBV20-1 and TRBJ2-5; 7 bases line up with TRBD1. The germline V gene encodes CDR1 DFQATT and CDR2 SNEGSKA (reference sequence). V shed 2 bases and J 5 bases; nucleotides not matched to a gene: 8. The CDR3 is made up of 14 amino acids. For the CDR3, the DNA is TGCAGTGCTAGAACTCCACAGGGGCGGGAGACCCAGTACTTC. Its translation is CSARTPQGRETQYF.

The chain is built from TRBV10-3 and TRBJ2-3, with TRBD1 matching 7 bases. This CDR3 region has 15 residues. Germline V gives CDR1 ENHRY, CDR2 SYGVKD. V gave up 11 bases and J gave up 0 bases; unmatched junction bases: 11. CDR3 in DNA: TGTGCCTCCTTGGGGACAGATAGTAGCACAGATACGCAGTATTTT. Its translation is CASLGTDSSTDTQYF.

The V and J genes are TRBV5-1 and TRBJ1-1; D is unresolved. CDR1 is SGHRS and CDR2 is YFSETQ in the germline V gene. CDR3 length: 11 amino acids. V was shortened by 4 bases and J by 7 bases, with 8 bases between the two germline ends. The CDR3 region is CASSLDFEAFF. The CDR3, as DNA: TGCGCCAGCAGCCTGGACTTTGAAGCTTTCTTT.

The CDR3: CSALGASGRYEQYF. As DNA, the CDR3 is TGCAGTGCTCTTGGGGCTAGCGGACGGTACGAGCAGTACTTC. This chain uses TRBV20-1 with TRBJ2-7, with TRBD2 identical over 7 bases. Germline V gives CDR1 DFQATT, CDR2 SNEGSKA (reference sequence). The CDR3 contains 14 residues. V gave up 5 bases and J gave up 4 bases; unmatched junction bases: 11.

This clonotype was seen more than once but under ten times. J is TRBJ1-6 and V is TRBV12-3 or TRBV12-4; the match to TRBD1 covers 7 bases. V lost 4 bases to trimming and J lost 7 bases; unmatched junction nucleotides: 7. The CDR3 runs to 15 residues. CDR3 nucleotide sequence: TGTGCCAGCAGTTGGGGAGGGACAGTAAATTCACCCCTCCACTTT. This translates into CASSWGGTVNSPLHF.

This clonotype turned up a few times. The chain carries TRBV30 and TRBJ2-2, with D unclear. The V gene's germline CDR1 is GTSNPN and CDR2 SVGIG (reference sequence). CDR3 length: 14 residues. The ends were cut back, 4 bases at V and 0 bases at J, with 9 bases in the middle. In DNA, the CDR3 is TGTGCCTGGAATAGGGCTACGAACACCGGGGAGCTGTTTTTT. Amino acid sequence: CAWNRATNTGELFF.

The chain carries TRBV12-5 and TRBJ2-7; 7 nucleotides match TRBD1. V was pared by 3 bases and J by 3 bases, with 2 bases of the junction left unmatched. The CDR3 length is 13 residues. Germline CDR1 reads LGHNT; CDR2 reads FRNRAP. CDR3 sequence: CASGFYRGYEQYF. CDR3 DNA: TGTGCTAGTGGTTTCTACAGGGGCTACGAGCAGTACTTC.

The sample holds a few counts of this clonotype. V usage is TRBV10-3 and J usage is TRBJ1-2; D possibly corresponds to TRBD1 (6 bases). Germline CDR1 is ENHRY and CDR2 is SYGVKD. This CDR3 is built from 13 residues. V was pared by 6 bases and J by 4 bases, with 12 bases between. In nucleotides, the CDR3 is TGTGCCATCAGGCACAGGGACGGCTATGGCTACACCTTC. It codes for CAIRHRDGYGYTF.

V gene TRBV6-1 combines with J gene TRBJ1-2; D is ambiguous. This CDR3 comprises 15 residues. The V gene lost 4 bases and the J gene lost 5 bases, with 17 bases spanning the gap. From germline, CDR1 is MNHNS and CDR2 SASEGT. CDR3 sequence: CASSGRDLTGYGYTF. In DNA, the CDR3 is TGTGCCAGCAGTGGTAGGGATTTAACCGGGTATGGCTACACCTTC.

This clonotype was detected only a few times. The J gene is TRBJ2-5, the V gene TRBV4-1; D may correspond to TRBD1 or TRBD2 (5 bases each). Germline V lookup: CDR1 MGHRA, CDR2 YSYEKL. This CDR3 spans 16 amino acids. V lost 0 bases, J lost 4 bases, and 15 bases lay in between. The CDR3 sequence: CASSQDQPGRSETQYF. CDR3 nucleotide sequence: TGCGCCAGCAGCCAAGACCAACCGGGACGGTCAGAGACCCAGTACTTC.

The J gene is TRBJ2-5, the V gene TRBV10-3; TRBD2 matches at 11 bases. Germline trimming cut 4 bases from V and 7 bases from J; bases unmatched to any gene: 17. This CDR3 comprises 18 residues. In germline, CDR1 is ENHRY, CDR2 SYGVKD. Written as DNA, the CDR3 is TGTGCCATCAGTGCCGATTTTCTAGCGGGGGGAGACTTATTGACCCAGTACTTC. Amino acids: CAISADFLAGGDLLTQYF.

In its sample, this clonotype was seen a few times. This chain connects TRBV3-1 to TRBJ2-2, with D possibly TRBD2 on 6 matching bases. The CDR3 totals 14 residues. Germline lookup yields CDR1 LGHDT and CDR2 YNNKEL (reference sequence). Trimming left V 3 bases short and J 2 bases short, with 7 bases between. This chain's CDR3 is CASSQGGNTGELFF. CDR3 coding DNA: TGTGCCAGCAGCCAGGGAGGAAACACCGGGGAGCTGTTTTTT.

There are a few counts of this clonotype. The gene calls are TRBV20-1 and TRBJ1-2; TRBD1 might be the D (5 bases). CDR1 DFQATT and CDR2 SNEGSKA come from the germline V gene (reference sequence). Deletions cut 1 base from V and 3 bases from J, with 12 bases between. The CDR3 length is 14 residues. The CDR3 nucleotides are TGCAGTGCTAGAGCCGGGGGGGACTACTATGGCTACACCTTC. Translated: CSARAGGDYYGYTF.

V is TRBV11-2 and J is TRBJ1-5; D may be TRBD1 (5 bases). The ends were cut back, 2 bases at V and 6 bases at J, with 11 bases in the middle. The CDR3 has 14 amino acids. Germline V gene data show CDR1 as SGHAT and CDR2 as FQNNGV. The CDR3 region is CASSLLGVGQPQHF. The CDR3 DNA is TGTGCCAGCAGCTTATTGGGGGTGGGTCAGCCCCAGCATTTT.

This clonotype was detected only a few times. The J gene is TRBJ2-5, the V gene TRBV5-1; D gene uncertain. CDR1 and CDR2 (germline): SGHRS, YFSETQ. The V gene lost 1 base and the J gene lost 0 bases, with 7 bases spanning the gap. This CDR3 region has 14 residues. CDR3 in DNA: TGCGCCAGCAGCTTGATGGGCAACCAAGAGACCCAGTACTTC. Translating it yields CASSLMGNQETQYF.

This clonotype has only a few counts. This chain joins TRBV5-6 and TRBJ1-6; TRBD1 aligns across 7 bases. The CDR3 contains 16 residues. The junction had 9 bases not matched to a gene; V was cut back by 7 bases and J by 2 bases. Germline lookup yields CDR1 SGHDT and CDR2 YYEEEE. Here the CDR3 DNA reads TGTGCCAGCGGAACTGAGGGGGCAGCCTATAATTCACCCCTCCACTTT. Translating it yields CASGTEGAAYNSPLHF.

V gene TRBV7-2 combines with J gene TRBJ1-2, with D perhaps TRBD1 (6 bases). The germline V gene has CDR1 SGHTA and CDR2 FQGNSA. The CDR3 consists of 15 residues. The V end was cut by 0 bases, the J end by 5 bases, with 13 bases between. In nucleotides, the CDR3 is TGTGCCAGCAGCTTAGCATCAGGGGCGTATTATGGCTACACCTTC. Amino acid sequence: CASSLASGAYYGYTF.